Below, 15 T cell receptor beta chains from the same sample are listed, as sequenced in a study of blood T cell repertoires in COVID-19. Clones were read by immunoSEQ multiplex PCR, and TCRdb kept only the in-frame ones, dropping some. The table has about 250,000 clones, roughly nine tenths seen once; the top ten hold 2% to 2.5%. Sequencing was done on a sample of PBMCs or T cells enriched from blood (not recorded which). Receptor source: a woman aged 18-29 years who had recovered from COVID-19.

The chain uses TRBV28 and TRBJ1-1; maybe TRBD1 (5 bases). Germline values: CDR1 MDHEN, CDR2 SYDVKM. V was pared by 10 bases and J by 2 bases, with 14 bases between. The length of the CDR3 is 13 residues. The CDR3 here is CATKVRDNTEAFF. The CDR3 nucleotides are TGTGCCACCAAGGTCAGGGATAACACTGAAGCTTTCTTT.

The genes are TRBV11-3 and TRBJ2-1; 8 nucleotides match TRBD1. The CDR3 runs to 15 residues. J lost 1 base, V lost 5 bases, and 4 bases had no gene match. CDR1 SGHNT and CDR2 YENEEA come from the germline V gene. The CDR3 is CASSLGQGSYNEQFF. The CDR3 DNA follows: TGTGCCAGCAGCCTAGGACAGGGATCCTACAATGAGCAGTTCTTC.

This clone is a singleton in its sample. The rearrangement uses TRBV5-1 and TRBJ2-5, with 12 bases fitting TRBD2. The CDR3 sequence is 15 residues long. Trimming removed 3 bases from V and 3 bases from J; junction bases left unmatched: 3. CDR1 and CDR2 from the germline V gene are SGHRS and YFSETQ. The CDR3 DNA reads as TGCGCCAGCAGCTGGGGACTAGCGGGTAAAGAGACCCAGTACTTC. Translating gives CASSWGLAGKETQYF.

The chain links TRBV5-1 to TRBJ2-1; 10 bases fit TRBD2. This CDR3 spans 16 amino acids. Trimming took 0 bases from V and 6 from J; bases not matched to a gene: 6. CDR1 and CDR2 from the germline V gene are SGHRS and YFSETQ. CDR3 bases: TGCGCCAGCAGCTTGGAGGTAGCGGGGGGCACCAATGAGCAGTTCTTC. This encodes CASSLEVAGGTNEQFF.

This clone appeared once. The chain recombines TRBV4-2 with TRBJ2-2; D possibly corresponds to TRBD2 (6 bases). The V end was cut by 0 bases, the J end by 0 bases, with 8 bases between. The V gene's germline CDR1 is LGHNA and CDR2 YNFKEQ. The CDR3 length is 16 residues. The CDR3 protein is CASSQDPGANTGELFF. The DNA for the CDR3 is TGTGCCAGCAGCCAAGATCCGGGGGCGAACACCGGGGAGCTGTTTTTT.

The V call is TRBV7-8, the J call TRBJ2-6, with D possibly matching TRBD1 (6 bases). The V gene's germline CDR1 is SGHVS and CDR2 FQNEAQ. The V and J ends lost 2 bases and 0 bases respectively, with 11 bases between them. CDR3 length equals 17 residues. In DNA form, the CDR3 reads TGTGCCAGCAGCTTATACAGGGCGGACTCTGGGGCCAACGTCCTGACTTTC. It codes for CASSLYRADSGANVLTF.

The chain is built from TRBV19 and TRBJ2-7, with 7 bases matching TRBD1. This CDR3 comprises 14 residues. Germline loops: CDR1 LNHDA, CDR2 SQIVND (reference sequence). V gave up 3 bases and J gave up 3 bases; unmatched junction bases: 5. The chain's CDR3 is CASSMTGLYYEQYF. CDR3 sequence (DNA): TGTGCCAGTAGTATGACAGGGTTATACTACGAGCAGTACTTC.

The chain uses TRBV5-1 and TRBJ1-2, with D uncertain. Germline CDR1 and CDR2: SGHRS and YFSETQ. This CDR3 spans 14 amino acids. Trimming pared 0 bases from V and 4 bases from J, leaving 10 bases between. CDR3 amino acids: CASSLDDQFYGYTF. Here the CDR3 DNA reads TGCGCCAGCAGCTTGGATGATCAGTTCTATGGCTACACCTTC.

This clone was seen a few times. The rearrangement joins TRBV12-3 or TRBV12-4 to TRBJ1-2; 10 nucleotides match TRBD1. CDR3 length equals 13 residues. Unmatched junction bases numbered 3, after V lost 3 bases and J lost 8 bases. The DNA of the CDR3 is TGTGCCAGCAGTTTTGACAGGGGGCAAGGCTACACCTTC. Protein: CASSFDRGQGYTF.

V usage is TRBV10-2 and J usage is TRBJ1-5; D not certain. Trimming pared 6 bases from V and 5 bases from J, leaving 14 bases between. The germline V gene has CDR1 WSHSY and CDR2 SAAADI. The CDR3 spans 14 residues. The CDR3, as DNA: TGCGCCAGCAGGAATGGGCCCTCCCATCAGCCCCAGCATTTT. As protein: CASRNGPSHQPQHF.

V gene TRBV7-9 combines with J gene TRBJ1-1; tentatively, D is TRBD1 (5 bases). The CDR3 has 14 residues. The V gene lost 6 bases and the J gene lost 1 base, with 12 bases spanning the gap. Germline CDR1 reads SEHNR; CDR2 reads FQNEAQ (reference sequence). The CDR3 reads CASSAGVRNTEAFF. CDR3 DNA: TGTGCCAGCAGTGCGGGGGTCAGGAACACTGAAGCTTTCTTT.

The V gene is TRBV5-4, the J gene TRBJ1-1; the D is unclear. This CDR3 has 14 amino acids. Germline V CDR1 and CDR2: SGHNT, YYREEE (reference sequence). Trimming removed 0 bases at V and 0 bases at J, with 6 bases between. CDR3 amino acids: CASSLAEMNTEAFF. The CDR3 region has the DNA TGTGCCAGCAGCTTGGCAGAAATGAACACTGAAGCTTTCTTT.

This clone was recorded many times. This rearrangement joins TRBV6-1 to TRBJ1-2; tentatively, D is TRBD1 (5 bases). Per germline, CDR1 MNHNS and CDR2 SASEGT. Trimming took off 3 bases at V and 3 bases at J, with 11 bases between the two ends. This CDR3 region has 14 residues. The DNA for the CDR3 is TGTGCCAGCAGTGAGGGGCAGCACTACTATGGCTACACCTTC. Translating it yields CASSEGQHYYGYTF.

The V call is TRBV5-1, the J call TRBJ2-7; TRBD1 might be the D (5 bases). The CDR3 is 12 residues long. Germline-derived CDR1 and CDR2 are SGHRS and YFSETQ. Trimming left V 5 bases short and J 6 bases short, with 12 bases between. The CDR3 region has the DNA TGCGCCAGCAGACGAGACAGTGGCGAGCAGTACTTC. Translation: CASRRDSGEQYF.

The rearrangement links TRBV5-4 to TRBJ2-4; 7 bases align to TRBD1. This CDR3 contains 17 residues. The junction had 7 bases not matched to a gene; V was cut back by 0 bases and J by 1 base. Germline-derived CDR1 and CDR2 are SGHNT and YYREEE (reference sequence). DNA for the CDR3: TGTGCCAGCAGCTTGGCCGGAGAGGGGGCGGCCAAAAACATTCAGTACTTC. Encoded protein: CASSLAGEGAAKNIQYF. Filled out from reference TRBV5-4 and TRBJ2-4, the complete variable domain reads ETGVTQSPTHLIKTRGQQVTLRCSSQSGHNTVSWYQQALGQGPQFIFQYYREEENGRGNFPPRFSGLQFPNYSSELNVNALELDDSALYLCASSLAGEGAAKNIQYFGAGTRLSVL.